This T cell receptor beta chain derives from a study of blood T cells in healthy people across ages. Next came a second PCR, run for about 6 to 11 cycles, which used a sample-barcoded 5' primer along with a J-beta primer mix. Each CDR3 protein gets one entry after TCRdb re-called the 5' RACE reads with MiXCR. The table includes 1.8 million or so distinct CDR3 sequences, about 39% detected once. Extractions gave at least 5.5 micrograms of total RNA per sample. CDR3 length: 17 amino acids. The germline gives CDR1 SEHNR, CDR2 FQNEAQ (reference sequence). The V and J ends lost 4 bases and 0 bases respectively, with 16 bases between them.

Sequencing was done on a sample of blood. The receptor comes from a human donor in good health. This chain connects TRBV7-9 to TRBJ1-5; D might be TRBD1 (6 bases). CDR3 nucleotide sequence: TGTGCCAGCAGCTCCACCCGCGGACAGTTTAGCAATCAGCCCCAGCATTTT. Its translation is CASSSTRGQFSNQPQHF.